The T cell receptor beta chain described here comes from a study of T cells in Graves' hyperthyroidism and ophthalmopathy. The study, taken as a whole, reports: Most expanded thyroid clonotypes above 0.001 recurred in blood.

What was amplified from RNA transcripts were TCR beta CDR3 regions. The HTBI primer set drove a first-round RT-PCR of the TCR CDR3. Via MiXCR, TCRdb re-called the multiplex PCR reads, giving one row per CDR3 protein. Here the sample spans under 450,000 distinct CDR3 sequences, about 18% being singletons. V lost 6 bases and J lost 7; bases outside the gene matches: 10. Germline-derived CDR1 and CDR2 are MDHEN and SYDVKM. This CDR3 contains 15 residues. In this sample, this clonotype turned up many times. What it recognizes is unknown. The sequence came from a woman younger than 45 with Graves' hyperthyroidism that later progressed to Graves' ophthalmopathy. The sequencing input was blood. The chain recombines TRBV28 with TRBJ2-1; TRBD2 matches 9 bases. The CDR3 DNA reads TGTGCCAGCAGAGGGGTAGCGGGAGTAAATAATGAGCAGTTCTTC. Its protein is CASRGVAGVNNEQFF. Combining the CDR3 with reference TRBV28 and TRBJ2-1 gives the whole variable domain DVKVTQSSRYLVKRTGEKVFLECVQDMDHENMFWYRQDPGLGLRLIYFSYDVKMKEKGDIPEGYSVSREKKERFSLILESASTNQTSMYLCASRGVAGVNNEQFFGPGTRLTVL.